This note documents a single TCR beta chain sequence. This table comes from immunoSEQ multiplex PCR, and its TCRdb copy is limited to in-frame clones, with some not included. The data show approximately 70,000 clones, 82% seen once. The record originates from a study of T cell responses to AZD1222 COVID-19 vaccine. From germline, CDR1 is LNHDA and CDR2 SQIVND (reference sequence). The V gene end was trimmed by 4 bases and the J gene end by 1 base; junction bases not matched to a gene: 13. This CDR3 region has 21 residues. This specimen consisted of peripheral blood, obtained on day 0 of AZD1222 vaccination. The rearrangement links TRBV19 to TRBJ2-2; TRBD2 aligns across 15 bases. The sequence derives from an adult in good health. In DNA form, the CDR3 reads TGTGCCAGTAGTAACCCGGGACTAGCGGGGGGCGGCCTACTGAACACCGGGGAGCTGTTTTTT. Translated: CASSNPGLAGGGLLNTGELFF.